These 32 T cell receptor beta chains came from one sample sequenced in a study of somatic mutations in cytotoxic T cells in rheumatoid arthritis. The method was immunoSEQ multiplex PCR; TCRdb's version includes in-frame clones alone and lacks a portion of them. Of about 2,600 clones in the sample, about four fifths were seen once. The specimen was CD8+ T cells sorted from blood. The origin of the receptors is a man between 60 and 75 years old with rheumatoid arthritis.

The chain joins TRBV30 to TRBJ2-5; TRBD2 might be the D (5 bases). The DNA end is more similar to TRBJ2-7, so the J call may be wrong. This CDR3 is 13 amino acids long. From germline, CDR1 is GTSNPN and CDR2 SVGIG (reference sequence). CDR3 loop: CAWSFLDSDEQYF. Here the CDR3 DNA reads TGTGCCTGGTCTTTTTTGGACTCTGACGAGCAGTACTTC.

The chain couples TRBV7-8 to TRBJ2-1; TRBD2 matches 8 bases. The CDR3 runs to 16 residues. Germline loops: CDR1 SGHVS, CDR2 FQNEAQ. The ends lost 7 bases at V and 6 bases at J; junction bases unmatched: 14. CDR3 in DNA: TGTGCCAGCACCCAACCCCGGGGGGGTATGGGCAATGAGCAGTTCTTC. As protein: CASTQPRGGMGNEQFF.

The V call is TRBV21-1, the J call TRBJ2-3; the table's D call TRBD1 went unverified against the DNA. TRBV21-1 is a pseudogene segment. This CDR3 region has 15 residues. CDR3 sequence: CASNPSGRGADTQYF. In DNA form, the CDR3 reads TGTGCCAGCAACCCGAGTGGCAGGGGTGCAGATACGCAGTATTTT.

The CDR3 coding sequence is TGTGCCAGCAGTTTAGGGCCGAACACTGAAGCTTTCTTT. Residues: CASSLGPNTEAFF. V usage is TRBV27 and J usage is TRBJ1-1; D call uncertain. The CDR3 is made up of 13 amino acids. V lost 2 bases, J lost 1 base, and 5 bases lay in between. CDR1 is MNHEY, CDR2 SMNVEV, per germline (reference sequence).

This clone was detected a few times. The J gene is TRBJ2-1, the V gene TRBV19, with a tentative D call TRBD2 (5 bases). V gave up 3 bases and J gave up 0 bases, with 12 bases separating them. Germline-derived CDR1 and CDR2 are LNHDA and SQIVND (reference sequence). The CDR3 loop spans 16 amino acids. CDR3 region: CASSMDLAGSYNEQFF. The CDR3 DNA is TGTGCCAGTAGTATGGACCTTGCGGGCTCCTACAATGAGCAGTTCTTC. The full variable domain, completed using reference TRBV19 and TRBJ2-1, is DGGITQSPKYLFRKEGQNVTLSCEQNLNHDAMYWYRQDPGQGLRLIYYSQIVNDFQKGDIAEGYSVSREKKESFPLTVTSAQKNPTAFYLCASSMDLAGSYNEQFFGPGTRLTVL.

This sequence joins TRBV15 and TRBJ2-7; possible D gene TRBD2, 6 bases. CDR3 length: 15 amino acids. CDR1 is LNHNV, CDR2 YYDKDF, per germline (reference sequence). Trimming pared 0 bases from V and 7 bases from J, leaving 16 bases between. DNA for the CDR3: TGTGCCACCAGCAGAGAGCGGGGAAGATACGTGGAGCAGTACTTC. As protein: CATSRERGRYVEQYF.

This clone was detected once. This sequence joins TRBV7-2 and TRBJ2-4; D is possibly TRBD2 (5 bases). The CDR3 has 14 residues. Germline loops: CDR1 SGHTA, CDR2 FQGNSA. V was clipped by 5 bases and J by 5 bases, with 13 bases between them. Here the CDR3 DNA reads TGTGCCAGCAGCCAACAGCATAGCGAAAACATTCAGTACTTC. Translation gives CASSQQHSENIQYF.

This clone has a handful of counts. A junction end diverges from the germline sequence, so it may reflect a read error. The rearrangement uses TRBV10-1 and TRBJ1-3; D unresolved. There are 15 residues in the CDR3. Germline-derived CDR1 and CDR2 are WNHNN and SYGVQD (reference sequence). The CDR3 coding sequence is TGCGCCCCCCCAGCGTTTCATAAACTCTGGAAACACCATATATTT. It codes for CAPPAFHKLWKHHIF.

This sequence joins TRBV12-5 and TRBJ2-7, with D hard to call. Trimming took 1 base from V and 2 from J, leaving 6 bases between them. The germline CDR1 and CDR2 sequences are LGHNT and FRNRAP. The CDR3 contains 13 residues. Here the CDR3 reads CASGLGITYEQYF. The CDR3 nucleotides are TGTGCTAGTGGTTTGGGTATAACCTACGAGCAGTACTTC.

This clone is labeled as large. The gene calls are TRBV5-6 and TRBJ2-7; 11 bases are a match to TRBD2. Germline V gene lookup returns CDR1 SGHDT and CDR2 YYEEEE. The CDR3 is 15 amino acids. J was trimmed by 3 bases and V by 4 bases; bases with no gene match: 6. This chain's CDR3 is CASSGPSGGLYEQYF. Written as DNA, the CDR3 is TGTGCCAGCAGCGGACCTAGCGGGGGGCTCTACGAGCAGTACTTC.

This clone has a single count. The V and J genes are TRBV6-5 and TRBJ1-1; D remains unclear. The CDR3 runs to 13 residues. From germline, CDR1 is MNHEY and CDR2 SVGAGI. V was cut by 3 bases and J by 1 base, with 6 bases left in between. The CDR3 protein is CASSYEGNTEAFF. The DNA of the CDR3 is TGTGCCAGCAGTTATGAGGGGAACACTGAAGCTTTCTTT.

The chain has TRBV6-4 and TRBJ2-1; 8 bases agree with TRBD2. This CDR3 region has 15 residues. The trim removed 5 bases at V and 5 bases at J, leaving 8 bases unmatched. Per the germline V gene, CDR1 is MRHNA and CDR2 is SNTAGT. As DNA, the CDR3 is TGTGCCAGCAGTTCCGGGACTAGGGGGAACAATGAGCAGTTCTTC. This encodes CASSSGTRGNNEQFF.

The CDR3 region is CASSQDLFGGARDTQYF. CDR3 DNA: TGCGCCAGCAGCCAAGATCTTTTCGGGGGGGCGAGAGATACGCAGTATTTT. The chain joins TRBV4-3 to TRBJ2-3; 8 bases are a match to TRBD2. CDR1 is LGHNA and CDR2 is YSLEER in the germline V gene. The V segment lost 0 bases and the J segment 5 bases; nucleotides outside the gene matches: 10. This CDR3 has 17 residues.

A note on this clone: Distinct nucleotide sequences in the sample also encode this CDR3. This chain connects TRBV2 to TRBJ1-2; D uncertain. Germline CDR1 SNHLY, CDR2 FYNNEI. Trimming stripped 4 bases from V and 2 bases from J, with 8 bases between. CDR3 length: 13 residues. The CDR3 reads CASSGQENYGYTF. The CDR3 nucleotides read TGTGCCAGCAGTGGGCAGGAAAACTATGGCTACACCTTC.

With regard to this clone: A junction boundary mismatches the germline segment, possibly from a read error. CDR3 residues: CASSFNEADTQYF. The CDR3 DNA sequence: TGTGCTAGCAGCTTCAATGAGGCAGATACGCAGTATTTT. The chain joins TRBV7-7 to TRBJ2-3; D ambiguous. Germline V CDR1 and CDR2: SSHAT, FNYEAQ (reference sequence). The CDR3 covers 13 residues.

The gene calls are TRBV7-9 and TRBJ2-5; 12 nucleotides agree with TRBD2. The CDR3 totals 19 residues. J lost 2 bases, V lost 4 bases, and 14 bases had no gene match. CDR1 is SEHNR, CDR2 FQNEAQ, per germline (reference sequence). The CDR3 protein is CASSSWEPSGGVLQETQYF. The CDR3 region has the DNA TGTGCCAGCAGCTCCTGGGAGCCTAGCGGGGGGGTGTTACAAGAGACCCAGTACTTC.

In nucleotides, the CDR3 is TGTGCCAGTATTGGGACACCCGACTACAATGAGCAGTTCTTC. Protein: CASIGTPDYNEQFF. The rearrangement uses TRBV7-9 and TRBJ2-1, with D tentatively TRBD1 (6 bases). Between the trimmed V and J ends, which lost 9 bases and 3 bases, there was a span of 15 bases. CDR1 is SEHNR, CDR2 FQNEAQ, per germline (reference sequence). CDR3 size: 14 residues.

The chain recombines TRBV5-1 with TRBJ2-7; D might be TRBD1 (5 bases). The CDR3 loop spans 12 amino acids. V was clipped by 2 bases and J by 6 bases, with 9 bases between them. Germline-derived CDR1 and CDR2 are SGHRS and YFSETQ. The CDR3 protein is CASSFLGPEQYF. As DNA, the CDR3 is TGCGCCAGCAGCTTTTTGGGGCCCGAGCAGTACTTC.

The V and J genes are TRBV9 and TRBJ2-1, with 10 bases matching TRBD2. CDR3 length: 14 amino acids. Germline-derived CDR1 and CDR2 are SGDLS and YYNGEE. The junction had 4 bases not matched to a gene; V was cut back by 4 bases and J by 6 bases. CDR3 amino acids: CASSPSGGRNEQFF. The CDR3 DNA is TGTGCCAGCAGCCCTAGCGGGGGACGCAATGAGCAGTTCTTC.

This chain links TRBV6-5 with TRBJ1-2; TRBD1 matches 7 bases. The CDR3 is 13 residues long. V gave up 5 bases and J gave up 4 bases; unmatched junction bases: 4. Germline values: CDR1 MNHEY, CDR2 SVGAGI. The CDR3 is CASSAGQAYGYTF. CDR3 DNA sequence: TGTGCCAGCAGTGCAGGACAGGCCTATGGCTACACCTTC.

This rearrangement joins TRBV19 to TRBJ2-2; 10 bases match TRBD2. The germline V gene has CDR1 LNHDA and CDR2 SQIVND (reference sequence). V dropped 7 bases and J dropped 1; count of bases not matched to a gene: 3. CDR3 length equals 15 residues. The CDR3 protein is CASTRLAGNTGELFF. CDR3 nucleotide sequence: TGTGCCAGTACCCGACTAGCGGGGAACACCGGGGAGCTGTTTTTT.

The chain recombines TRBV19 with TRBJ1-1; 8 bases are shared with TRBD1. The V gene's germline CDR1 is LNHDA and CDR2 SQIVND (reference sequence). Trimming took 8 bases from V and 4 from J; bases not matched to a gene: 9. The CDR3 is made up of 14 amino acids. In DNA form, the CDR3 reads TGTGCCAGTCGCTTGACAGGGGTTACCACTGAAGCTTTCTTT. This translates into CASRLTGVTTEAFF.

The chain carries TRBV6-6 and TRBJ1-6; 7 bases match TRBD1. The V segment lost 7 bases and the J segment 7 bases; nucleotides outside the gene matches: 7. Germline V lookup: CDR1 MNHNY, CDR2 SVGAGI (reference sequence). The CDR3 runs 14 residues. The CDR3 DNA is TGTGCCAGCACCCAACAGGGGTGGAATTCACCCCTCCACTTT. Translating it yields CASTQQGWNSPLHF.

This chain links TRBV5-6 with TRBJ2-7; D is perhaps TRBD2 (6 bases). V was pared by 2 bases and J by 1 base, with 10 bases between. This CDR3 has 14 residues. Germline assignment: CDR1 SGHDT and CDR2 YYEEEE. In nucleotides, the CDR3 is TGTGCCAGCAGCTTTGCAGGGAGGTCCTACGAGCAGTACTTC. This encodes CASSFAGRSYEQYF.

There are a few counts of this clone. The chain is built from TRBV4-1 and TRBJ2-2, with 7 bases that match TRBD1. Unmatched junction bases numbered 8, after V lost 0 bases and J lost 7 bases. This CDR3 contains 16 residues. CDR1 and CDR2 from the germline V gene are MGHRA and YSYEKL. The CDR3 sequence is CASSQELAQGNGELFF. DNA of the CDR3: TGCGCCAGCAGCCAAGAGTTGGCACAGGGGAACGGGGAGCTGTTTTTT.

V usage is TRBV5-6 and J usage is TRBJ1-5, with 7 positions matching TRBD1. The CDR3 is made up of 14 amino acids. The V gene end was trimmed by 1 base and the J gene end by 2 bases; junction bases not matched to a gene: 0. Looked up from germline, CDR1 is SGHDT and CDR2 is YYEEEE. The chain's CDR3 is CASSLTGGNQPQHF. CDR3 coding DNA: TGTGCCAGCAGCTTGACAGGGGGCAATCAGCCCCAGCATTTT.

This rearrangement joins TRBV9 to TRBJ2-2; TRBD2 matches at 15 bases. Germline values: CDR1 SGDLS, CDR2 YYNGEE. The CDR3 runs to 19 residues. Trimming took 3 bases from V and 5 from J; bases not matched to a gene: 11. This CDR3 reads CASSGAPGTSGRTTGELFF. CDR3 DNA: TGTGCCAGCAGCGGGGCCCCAGGGACTAGCGGGAGGACGACCGGGGAGCTGTTTTTT. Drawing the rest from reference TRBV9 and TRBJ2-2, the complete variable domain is DSGVTQTPKHLITATGQRVTLRCSPRSGDLSVYWYQQSLDQGLQFLIQYYNGEERAKGNILERFSAQQFPDLHSELNLSSLELGDSALYFCASSGAPGTSGRTTGELFFGEGSRLTVL.

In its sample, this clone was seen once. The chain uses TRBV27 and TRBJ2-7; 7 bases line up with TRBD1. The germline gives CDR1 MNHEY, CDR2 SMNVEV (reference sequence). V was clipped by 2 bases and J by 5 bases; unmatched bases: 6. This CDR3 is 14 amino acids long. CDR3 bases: TGTGCCAGCAGTTTAAGTCAGGGACAGCACGAGCAGTACTTC. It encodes CASSLSQGQHEQYF.

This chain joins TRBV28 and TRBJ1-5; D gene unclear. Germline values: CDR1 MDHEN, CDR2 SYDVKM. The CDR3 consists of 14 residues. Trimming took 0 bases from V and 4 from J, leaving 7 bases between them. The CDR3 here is CASSLWQINQPQHF. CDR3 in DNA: TGTGCCAGCAGTTTATGGCAGATAAATCAGCCCCAGCATTTT.

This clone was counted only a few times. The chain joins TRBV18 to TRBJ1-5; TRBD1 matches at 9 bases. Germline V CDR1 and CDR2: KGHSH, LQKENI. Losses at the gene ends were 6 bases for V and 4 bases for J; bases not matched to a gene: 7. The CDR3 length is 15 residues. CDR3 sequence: CASSPDRGGNQPQHF. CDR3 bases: TGTGCCAGCTCTCCAGACAGGGGGGGTAATCAGCCCCAGCATTTT.

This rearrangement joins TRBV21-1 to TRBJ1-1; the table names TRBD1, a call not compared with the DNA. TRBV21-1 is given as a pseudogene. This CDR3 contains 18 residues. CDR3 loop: CASSKAGSTCRASTEAFF. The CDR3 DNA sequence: TGTGCCAGCAGCAAAGCGGGTTCAACTTGCAGGGCATCCACTGAAGCTTTCTTT.

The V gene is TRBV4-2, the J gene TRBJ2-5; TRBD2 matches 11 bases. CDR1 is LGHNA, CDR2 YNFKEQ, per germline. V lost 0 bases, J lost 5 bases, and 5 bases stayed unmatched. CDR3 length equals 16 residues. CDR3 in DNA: TGTGCCAGCAGCCAAGAGCGGCTAGCGGGGGGCGAGACCCAGTACTTC. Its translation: CASSQERLAGGETQYF.